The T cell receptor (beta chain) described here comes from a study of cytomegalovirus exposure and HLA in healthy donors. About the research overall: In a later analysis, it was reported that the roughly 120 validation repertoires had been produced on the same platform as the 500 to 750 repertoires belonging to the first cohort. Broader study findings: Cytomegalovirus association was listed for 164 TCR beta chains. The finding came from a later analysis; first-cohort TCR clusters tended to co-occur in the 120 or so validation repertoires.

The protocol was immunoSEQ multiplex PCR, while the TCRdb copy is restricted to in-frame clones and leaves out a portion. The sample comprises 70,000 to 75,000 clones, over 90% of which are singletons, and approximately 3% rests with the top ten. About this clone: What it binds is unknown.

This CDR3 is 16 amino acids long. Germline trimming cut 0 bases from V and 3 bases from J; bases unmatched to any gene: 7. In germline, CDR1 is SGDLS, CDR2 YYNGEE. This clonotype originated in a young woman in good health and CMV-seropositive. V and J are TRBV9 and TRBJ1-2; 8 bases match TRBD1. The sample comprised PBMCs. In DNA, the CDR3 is TGTGCCAGCAGCGTAGCCAGGGGGCGCGTCGACTATGGCTACACCTTC. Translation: CASSVARGRVDYGYTF.